This T cell receptor beta chain was captured in a study of T cell responses to AZD1222 COVID-19 vaccine. Study-wide points: Baseline seropositivity occurred in only a handful of AZD1222 recipients. In the spike-specific TCR repertoire, nearly half reportedly target unmutated variant regions. It should be noted that donors were predominantly white British and more often female, and clonal diversity was possibly underestimated.

Clones were sequenced by immunoSEQ multiplex PCR, and TCRdb holds only the in-frame ones, with some missing. The table includes 60,000 to 95,000 clones, roughly 87% detected once. The CDR3 runs 20 residues. V was pared by 5 bases and J by 0 bases, with 26 bases between. The germline V gene encodes CDR1 LNHDA and CDR2 SQIVND (reference sequence). In regard to this clone: Its antigen is unidentified.

Sequencing was performed on peripheral blood, taken 28 days after the second AZD1222 dose. The chain recombines TRBV19 with TRBJ2-1; weak D call: TRBD2 (5 bases). This TCR derives from an adult who received the AZD1222 COVID-19 vaccine. CDR3 in amino acids: CASSPLVFRDLLSSYNEQFF. The CDR3 coding sequence is TGTGCCAGTAGTCCCTTAGTTTTCCGGGATCTCCTAAGCTCCTACAATGAGCAGTTCTTC.